A selection of T cell receptor beta chains follows, all from one sample in a study of T cell responses to AZD1222 COVID-19 vaccine. The table came from immunoSEQ multiplex PCR; TCRdb's copy has only in-frame clones and leaves some out. The table lists 150,000 or so clones, around 90% of them singletons. Sequenced here: peripheral blood, sampled on day 0 of AZD1222 vaccination. The receptor set was obtained from an adult in good health. Each CDR3 is given with its conserved first and last residue. Each record gives: CDR3 DNA, CDR3 protein, J gene, V gene, clone size, D gene. D genes are given only for firm matches. The listing skips clone size in some rows; elsewhere it reads once, few, many or a size class.

DNA: TGTGCCAGCAGTTCCCGGACAGGGACCTTCGCAGATACGCAGTATTTT; CDR3: CASSSRTGTFADTQYF; J: TRBJ2-3; V: TRBV28; size: NA; D: TRBD1
DNA: TGCAGCGTTGCCATAAGCTCCTACAATGAGCAGTTCTTC; CDR3: CSVAISSYNEQFF; J: TRBJ2-1; V: TRBV29-1; size: NA; D: NA
DNA: TGTGCCAGCAGCCGCCCGGCGGGCGCGAAAGAAGCTTTCTTT; CDR3: CASSRPAGAKEAFF; J: TRBJ1-1; V: TRBV7-9; size: NA; D: NA
DNA: TGTGCCAGCAGCGGGACAGGGGGTCTGGTGACTGAAAAACTGTTTTTT; CDR3: CASSGTGGLVTEKLFF; J: TRBJ1-4; V: TRBV2; size: NA; D: TRBD1
DNA: TGTGCCACCCTGGGGAAAAGCGGGAGAAGTGATGAGCAGTTCTTC; CDR3: CATLGKSGRSDEQFF; J: TRBJ2-1; V: TRBV6-5; size: NA; D: TRBD2
DNA: TGTGCCAGCACCATCAAGGGGGGGAACACTGAAGCTTTCTTT; CDR3: CASTIKGGNTEAFF; J: TRBJ1-1; V: TRBV5-4; size: NA; D: NA
DNA: TGCGCCAGCAGCTCCGGGCCCCCTGAGCCTGAAAAACTGTTTTTT; CDR3: CASSSGPPEPEKLFF; J: TRBJ1-4; V: TRBV5-1; size: once; D: NA
DNA: TGTGCCAGCAGCCTAGGAGTTTATGGCTACACCTTC; CDR3: CASSLGVYGYTF; J: TRBJ1-2; V: TRBV6-5; size: NA; D: NA
DNA: TGTGCCAGCAGCTTAAACGGATCCCCCGGTTTCGGAGAGCAGTACTTC; CDR3: CASSLNGSPGFGEQYF; J: TRBJ2-7; V: TRBV7-3; size: many; D: NA
DNA: TGTGCCAGCAGCCAAGTTCAGGGAGGTACCGGGGAGCTGTTTTTT; CDR3: CASSQVQGGTGELFF; J: TRBJ2-2; V: TRBV14; size: NA; D: NA
DNA: TGTGCCAGCAGTTTAATAGAGAATCAGCCCCAGCATTTT; CDR3: CASSLIENQPQHF; J: TRBJ1-5; V: TRBV12-3/TRBV12-4; size: once; D: NA
DNA: TGTGCCAGCAGCACCACAGGGGGCTATTCACCCCTCCACTTT; CDR3: CASSTTGGYSPLHF; J: TRBJ1-6; V: TRBV7-3; size: NA; D: TRBD1
DNA: TGTGCCAGCAGCTCGGGACTGATGAACACTGAAGCTTTCTTT; CDR3: CASSSGLMNTEAFF; J: TRBJ1-1; V: TRBV14; size: NA; D: NA
DNA: TGCGCCAGCAGCCCAGTACCCGGACTAAGCTCCTACGAGCAGTACTTC; CDR3: CASSPVPGLSSYEQYF; J: TRBJ2-7; V: TRBV4-1; size: NA; D: NA
DNA: TGTGCCAGCAGTTTTTCCGCGGGGACCCAGTACTTC; CDR3: CASSFSAGTQYF; J: TRBJ2-5; V: TRBV12-3/TRBV12-4; size: NA; D: NA
DNA: TGTGCTAGTGGTCTACTAGCGGGGGCCGGGGAGCTGTTTTTT; CDR3: CASGLLAGAGELFF; J: TRBJ2-2; V: TRBV12-5; size: NA; D: TRBD2
DNA: TGTGCCAGCAGCTCCCAGGGGAGCAATCAGCCCCAGCATTTT; CDR3: CASSSQGSNQPQHF; J: TRBJ1-5; V: TRBV7-2; size: NA; D: NA
DNA: TGTGCCAGCAAGGTATACAATGAGCAGTTCTTC; CDR3: CASKVYNEQFF; J: TRBJ2-1; V: TRBV12-3/TRBV12-4; size: NA; D: NA
DNA: TGTGCCAGCAGTGGACCCTCGGATGAGCAGTTCTTC; CDR3: CASSGPSDEQFF; J: TRBJ2-1; V: TRBV25-1; size: NA; D: NA
DNA: TGTGCCAGCAGCCATACTCCGGGACTAGCGGAGACGGCCACCGGGGAGCTGTTTTTT; CDR3: CASSHTPGLAETATGELFF; J: TRBJ2-2; V: TRBV3-1/TRBV3-2; size: NA; D: TRBD2
DNA: TGTGCCTGGAGTGTACGTGGGGTGGGGGCCCAGCATTTT; CDR3: CAWSVRGVGAQHF; J: TRBJ1-5; V: TRBV30; size: NA; D: NA
DNA: TGTGCCAGCGGTGGGACAGGGAATAATTCACCCCTCCACTTT; CDR3: CASGGTGNNSPLHF; J: TRBJ1-6; V: TRBV5-4; size: NA; D: TRBD1
DNA: TGTGCCAGCAGCTCGCGTCTTCAGGGGGGGGTATCCTACGAGCAGTACTTC; CDR3: CASSSRLQGGVSYEQYF; J: TRBJ2-7; V: TRBV7-8; size: NA; D: NA
DNA: TGTGCCAGCAGTTCGACAGGGGACACGGGGGACATTCAGTACTTC; CDR3: CASSSTGDTGDIQYF; J: TRBJ2-4; V: TRBV28; size: NA; D: TRBD1
DNA: TGTGCCAGCACCCTAGAGGACTACTACAATGAGCAGTTCTTC; CDR3: CASTLEDYYNEQFF; J: TRBJ2-1; V: TRBV11-3; size: NA; D: NA
DNA: TGTGCCACCAGTGATTCCAAGGGCGTAAACTATGGCTACACCTTC; CDR3: CATSDSKGVNYGYTF; J: TRBJ1-2; V: TRBV24-1; size: NA; D: NA
DNA: TGCAGTGCTAGCTGGGTGTATGGCTACACCTTC; CDR3: CSASWVYGYTF; J: TRBJ1-2; V: TRBV20-1; size: NA; D: NA
DNA: TGTGCCAGCAGTTATAGCAATCAGCCCCAGCATTTT; CDR3: CASSYSNQPQHF; J: TRBJ1-5; V: TRBV14; size: NA; D: NA
DNA: TGTGCCAGTAGTAGGGGACAGGGGTACGGTAATGAAAAACTGTTTTTT; CDR3: CASSRGQGYGNEKLFF; J: TRBJ1-4; V: TRBV19; size: NA; D: TRBD1
DNA: TGTGCCAGCAGTGAAACAGTATCTTCACCCCTCCACTTT; CDR3: CASSETVSSPLHF; J: TRBJ1-6; V: TRBV6-1; size: NA; D: NA
DNA: TGCGCCAGCAGCTTCACCGGGACAGGGGGTTACACTGAAGCTTTCTTT; CDR3: CASSFTGTGGYTEAFF; J: TRBJ1-1; V: TRBV5-1; size: NA; D: TRBD1
DNA: TGTGCTAGTGGTTTATCAGGAAGCACTGAAGCTTTCTTT; CDR3: CASGLSGSTEAFF; J: TRBJ1-1; V: TRBV12-5; size: NA; D: NA
DNA: TGTGCCAGCAGCTTAGAGAGAATCTATGGCTACACCTTC; CDR3: CASSLERIYGYTF; J: TRBJ1-2; V: TRBV7-2; size: NA; D: NA
DNA: TGTGCCAGCAGCTTAGTTCCTAGCGGGGGTGGGTCCTACAATGAGCAGTTCTTC; CDR3: CASSLVPSGGGSYNEQFF; J: TRBJ2-1; V: TRBV7-2; size: NA; D: TRBD2
DNA: TGTGCCAGCAGCCGCTCCTCTATGGCTGGCTACACCTTC; CDR3: CASSRSSMAGYTF; J: TRBJ1-2; V: TRBV7-8; size: NA; D: NA
DNA: TGTGCCAGCAGCCGTCCAGGATCAGCTGAAGCTTTCTTT; CDR3: CASSRPGSAEAFF; J: TRBJ1-1; V: TRBV27; size: NA; D: NA
DNA: TGTGCCAGCAGCCCCCTTCGACACGAGCAGTACTTC; CDR3: CASSPLRHEQYF; J: TRBJ2-7; V: TRBV28; size: NA; D: NA
DNA: TGCGCCAGCAGCTTGGGACAGGGAGGCATGAACACTGAAGCTTTCTTT; CDR3: CASSLGQGGMNTEAFF; J: TRBJ1-1; V: TRBV5-1; size: once; D: TRBD1
DNA: TGTGCCAGCCGCCGGGGGGCGGACACCGGGGAGCTGTTTTTT; CDR3: CASRRGADTGELFF; J: TRBJ2-2; V: TRBV25-1; size: NA; D: NA
DNA: TGCAGCGCCACCTCGACTAGCGGGGGGGCCTACGAGCAGTACTTC; CDR3: CSATSTSGGAYEQYF; J: TRBJ2-7; V: TRBV29-1; size: NA; D: TRBD2
DNA: TGTGCCAGTAGTATAGGAAGAAGGGGGGCTGAAGCTTTCTTT; CDR3: CASSIGRRGAEAFF; J: TRBJ1-1; V: TRBV19; size: NA; D: NA
DNA: TGTGCCAGCATCAGGGGTGCCCCGGGCAATGAGCAGTTCTTC; CDR3: CASIRGAPGNEQFF; J: TRBJ2-1; V: TRBV7-2; size: NA; D: NA